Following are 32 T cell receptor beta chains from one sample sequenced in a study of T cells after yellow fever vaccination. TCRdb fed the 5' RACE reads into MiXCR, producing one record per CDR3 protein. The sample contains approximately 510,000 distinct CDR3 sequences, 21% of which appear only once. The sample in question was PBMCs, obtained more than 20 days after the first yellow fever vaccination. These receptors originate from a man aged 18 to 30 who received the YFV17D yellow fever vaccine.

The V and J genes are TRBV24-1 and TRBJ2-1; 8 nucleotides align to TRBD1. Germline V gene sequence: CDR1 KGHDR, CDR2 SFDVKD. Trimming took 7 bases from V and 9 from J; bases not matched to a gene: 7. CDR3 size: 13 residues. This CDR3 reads CATSPTGAGEQFF. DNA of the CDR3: TGTGCCACCAGCCCGACAGGGGCGGGTGAGCAGTTCTTC.

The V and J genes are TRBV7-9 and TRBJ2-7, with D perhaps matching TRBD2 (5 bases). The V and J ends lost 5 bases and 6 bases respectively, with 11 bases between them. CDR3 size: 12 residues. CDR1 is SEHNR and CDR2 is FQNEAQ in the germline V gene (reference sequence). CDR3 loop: CASSPRGSEQYF. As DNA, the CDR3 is TGTGCCAGCAGCCCTCGGGGTAGCGAGCAGTACTTC.

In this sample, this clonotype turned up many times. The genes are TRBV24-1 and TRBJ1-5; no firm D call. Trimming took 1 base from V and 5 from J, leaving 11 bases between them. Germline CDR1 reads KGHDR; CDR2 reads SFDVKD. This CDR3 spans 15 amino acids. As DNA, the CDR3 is TGTGCCACCAGTGATTTCGGGGTGAACGATCAGCCCCAGCATTTT. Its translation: CATSDFGVNDQPQHF.

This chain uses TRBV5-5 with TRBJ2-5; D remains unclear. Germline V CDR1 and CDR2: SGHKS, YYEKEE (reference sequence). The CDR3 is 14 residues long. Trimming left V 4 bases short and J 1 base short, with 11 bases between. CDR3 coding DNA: TGTGCCAGCAGCCGCGGTACACCCCAAGAGACCCAGTACTTC. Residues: CASSRGTPQETQYF. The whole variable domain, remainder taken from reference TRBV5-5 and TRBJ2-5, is DAGVTQSPTHLIKTRGQQVTLRCSPISGHKSVSWYQQVLGQGPQFIFQYYEKEERGRGNFPDRFSARQFPNYSSELNVNALLLGDSALYLCASSRGTPQETQYFGPGTRLLVL.

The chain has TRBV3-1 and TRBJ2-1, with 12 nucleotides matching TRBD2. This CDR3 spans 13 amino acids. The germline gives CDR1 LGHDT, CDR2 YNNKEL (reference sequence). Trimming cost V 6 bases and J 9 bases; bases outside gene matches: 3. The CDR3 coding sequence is TGTGCCAGCAGTGCGACTAGCGGGGGTGAGCAGTTCTTC. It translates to CASSATSGGEQFF.

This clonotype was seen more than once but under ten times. The CDR3 loop is CASSSLVDGYTF. In DNA, the CDR3 is TGCGCCAGCAGCTCACTCGTCGACGGCTACACCTTC. V gene TRBV5-1 combines with J gene TRBJ1-2; the D is unclear. The CDR3 runs to 12 residues. V was clipped by 3 bases and J by 8 bases, with 11 bases between them. Germline V gene data show CDR1 as SGHRS and CDR2 as YFSETQ. Using reference TRBV5-1 and TRBJ1-2 for the parts outside the CDR3, the full variable domain is KAGVTQTPRYLIKTRGQQVTLSCSPISGHRSVSWYQQTPGQGLQFLFEYFSETQRNKGNFPGRFSGRQFSNSRSEMNVSTLELGDSALYLCASSSLVDGYTFGSGTRLTVV.

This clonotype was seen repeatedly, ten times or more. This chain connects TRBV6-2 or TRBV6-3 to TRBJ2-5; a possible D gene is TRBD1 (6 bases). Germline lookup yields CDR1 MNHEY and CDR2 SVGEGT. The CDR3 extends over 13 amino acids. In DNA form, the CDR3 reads TGTGCTTCACATCGGGACACCCAAGAGACCCAGTACTTC. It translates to CASHRDTQETQYF.

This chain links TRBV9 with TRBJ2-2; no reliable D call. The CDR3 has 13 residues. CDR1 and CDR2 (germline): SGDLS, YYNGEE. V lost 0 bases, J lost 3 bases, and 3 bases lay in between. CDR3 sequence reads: CASSVGHTGELFF. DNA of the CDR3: TGTGCCAGCAGCGTAGGGCACACCGGGGAGCTGTTTTTT.

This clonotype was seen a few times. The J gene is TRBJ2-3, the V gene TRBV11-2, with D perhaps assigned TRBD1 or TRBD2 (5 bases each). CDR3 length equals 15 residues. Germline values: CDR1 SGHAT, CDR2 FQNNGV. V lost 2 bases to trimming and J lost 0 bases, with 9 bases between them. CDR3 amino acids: CASSLNGASTDTQYF. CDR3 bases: TGTGCCAGCAGCTTAAACGGGGCCAGCACAGATACGCAGTATTTT.

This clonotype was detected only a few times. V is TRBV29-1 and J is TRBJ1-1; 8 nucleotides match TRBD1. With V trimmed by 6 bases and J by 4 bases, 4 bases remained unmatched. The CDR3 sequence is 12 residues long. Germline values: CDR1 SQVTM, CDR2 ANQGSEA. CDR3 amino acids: CSVQGGTTEAFF. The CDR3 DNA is TGCAGCGTACAGGGGGGAACCACTGAAGCTTTCTTT.

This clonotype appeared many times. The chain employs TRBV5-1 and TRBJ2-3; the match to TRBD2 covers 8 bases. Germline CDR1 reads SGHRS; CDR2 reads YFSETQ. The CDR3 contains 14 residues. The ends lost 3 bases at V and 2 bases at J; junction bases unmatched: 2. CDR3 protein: CASSSGGPTDTQYF. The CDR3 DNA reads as TGCGCCAGCAGCTCGGGGGGGCCCACAGATACGCAGTATTTT.

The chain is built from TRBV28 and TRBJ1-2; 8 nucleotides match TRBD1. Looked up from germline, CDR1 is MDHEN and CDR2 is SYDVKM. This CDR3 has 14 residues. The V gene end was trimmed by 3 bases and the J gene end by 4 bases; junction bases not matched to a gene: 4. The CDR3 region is CASSLDRDAYGYTF. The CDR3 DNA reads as TGTGCCAGCAGTTTGGACAGGGATGCCTATGGCTACACCTTC.

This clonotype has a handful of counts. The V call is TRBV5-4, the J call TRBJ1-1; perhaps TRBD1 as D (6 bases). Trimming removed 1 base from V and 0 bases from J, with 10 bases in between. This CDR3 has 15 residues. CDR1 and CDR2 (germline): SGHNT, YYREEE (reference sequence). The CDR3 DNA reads TGTGCCAGCAGCTTGCGGGACAACCTGAACACTGAAGCTTTCTTT. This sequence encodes CASSLRDNLNTEAFF.

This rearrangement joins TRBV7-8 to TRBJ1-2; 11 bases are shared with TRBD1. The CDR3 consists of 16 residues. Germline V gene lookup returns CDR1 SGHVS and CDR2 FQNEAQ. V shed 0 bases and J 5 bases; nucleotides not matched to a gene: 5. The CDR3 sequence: CASSLALRDRGYGYTF. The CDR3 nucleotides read TGTGCCAGCAGCTTAGCGCTAAGGGACAGGGGGTATGGCTACACCTTC. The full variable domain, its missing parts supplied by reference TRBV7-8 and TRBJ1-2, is GAGVSQSPRYKVAKRGQDVALRCDPISGHVSLFWYQQALGQGPEFLTYFQNEAQLDKSGLPSDRFFAERPEGSVSTLKIQRTQQEDSAVYLCASSLALRDRGYGYTFGSGTRLTVV.

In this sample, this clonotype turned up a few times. The CDR3 bases are TGCGCCAGCAGCCAAGACCAGAGCTCTGGGGCCAACGTCCTGACTTTC. This sequence encodes CASSQDQSSGANVLTF. The chain uses TRBV4-3 and TRBJ2-6; D remains ambiguous. CDR3 length equals 16 residues. CDR1 and CDR2 from the germline V gene are LGHNA and YSLEER. The ends were cut back, 0 bases at V and 0 bases at J, with 6 bases in the middle.

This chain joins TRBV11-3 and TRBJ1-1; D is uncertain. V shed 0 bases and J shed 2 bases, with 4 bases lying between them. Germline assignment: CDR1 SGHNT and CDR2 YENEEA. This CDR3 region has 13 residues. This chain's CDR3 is CASSLDHNTEAFF. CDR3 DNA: TGTGCCAGCAGCTTAGATCATAACACTGAAGCTTTCTTT.

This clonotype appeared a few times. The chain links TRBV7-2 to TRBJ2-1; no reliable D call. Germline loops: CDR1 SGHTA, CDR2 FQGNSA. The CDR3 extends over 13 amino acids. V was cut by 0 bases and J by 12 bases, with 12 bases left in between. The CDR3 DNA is TGTGCCAGCAGCTTAGCGTCAGACCGCGGGCAGTTCTTC. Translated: CASSLASDRGQFF.

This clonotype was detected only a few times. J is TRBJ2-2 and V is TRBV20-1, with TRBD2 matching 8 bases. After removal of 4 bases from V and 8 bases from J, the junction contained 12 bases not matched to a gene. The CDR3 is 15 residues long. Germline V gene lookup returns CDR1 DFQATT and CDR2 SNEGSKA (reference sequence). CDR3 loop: CSAKTGGPGGGELFF. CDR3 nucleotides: TGCAGTGCTAAAACGGGAGGGCCCGGCGGGGGGGAGCTGTTTTTT.

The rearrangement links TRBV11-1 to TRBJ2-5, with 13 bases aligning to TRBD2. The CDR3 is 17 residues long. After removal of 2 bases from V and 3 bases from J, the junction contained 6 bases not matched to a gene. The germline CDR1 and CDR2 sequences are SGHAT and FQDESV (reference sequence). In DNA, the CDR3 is TGTGCCAGCAGCTTATTTTTCGGGACTAGCGGGGAAGAGACCCAGTACTTC. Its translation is CASSLFFGTSGEETQYF.

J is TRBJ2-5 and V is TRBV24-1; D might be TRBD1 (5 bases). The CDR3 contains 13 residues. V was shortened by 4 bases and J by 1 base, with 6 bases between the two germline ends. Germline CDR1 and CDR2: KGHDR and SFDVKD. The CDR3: CATSEGAQETQYF. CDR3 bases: TGTGCCACCAGTGAAGGGGCCCAAGAGACCCAGTACTTC.

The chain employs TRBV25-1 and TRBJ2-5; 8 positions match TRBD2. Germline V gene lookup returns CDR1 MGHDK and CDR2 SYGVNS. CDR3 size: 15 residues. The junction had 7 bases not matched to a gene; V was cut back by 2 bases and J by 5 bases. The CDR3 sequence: CASSEGLARPETQYF. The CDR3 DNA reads TGTGCCAGCAGTGAAGGACTAGCCCGTCCCGAGACCCAGTACTTC. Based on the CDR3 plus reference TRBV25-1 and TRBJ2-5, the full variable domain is EADIYQTPRYLVIGTGKKITLECSQTMGHDKMYWYQQDPGMELHLIHYSYGVNSTEKGDLSSESTVSRIRTEHFPLTLESARPSHTSQYLCASSEGLARPETQYFGPGTRLLVL.

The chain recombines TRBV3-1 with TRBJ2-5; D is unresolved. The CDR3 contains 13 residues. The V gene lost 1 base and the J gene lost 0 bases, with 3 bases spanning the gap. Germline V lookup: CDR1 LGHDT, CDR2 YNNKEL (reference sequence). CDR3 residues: CASSQGHQETQYF. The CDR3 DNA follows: TGTGCCAGCAGCCAAGGCCACCAAGAGACCCAGTACTTC.

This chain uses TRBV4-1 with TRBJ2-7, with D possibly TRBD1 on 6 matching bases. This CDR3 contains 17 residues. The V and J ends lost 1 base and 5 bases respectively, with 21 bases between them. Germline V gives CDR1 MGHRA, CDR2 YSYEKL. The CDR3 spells CASSQGFLGARGDEQYV. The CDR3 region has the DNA TGCGCCAGCAGCCAAGGATTTTTGGGGGCGCGAGGGGACGAGCAGTACGTC.

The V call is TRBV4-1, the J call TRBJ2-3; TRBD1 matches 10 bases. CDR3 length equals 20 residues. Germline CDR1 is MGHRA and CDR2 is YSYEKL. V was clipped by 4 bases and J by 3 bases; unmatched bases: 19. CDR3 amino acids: CASSRGRDRGGSVGTDTQYF. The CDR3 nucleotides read TGCGCCAGCAGCCGAGGCCGGGACAGGGGAGGGAGTGTAGGGACAGATACGCAGTATTTT.

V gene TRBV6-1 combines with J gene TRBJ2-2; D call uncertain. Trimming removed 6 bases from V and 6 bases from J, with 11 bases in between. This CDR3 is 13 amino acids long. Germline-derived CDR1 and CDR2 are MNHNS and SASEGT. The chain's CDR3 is CASSPGNSGELFF. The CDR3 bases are TGTGCCAGCAGCCCCGGCAATTCCGGGGAGCTGTTTTTT.

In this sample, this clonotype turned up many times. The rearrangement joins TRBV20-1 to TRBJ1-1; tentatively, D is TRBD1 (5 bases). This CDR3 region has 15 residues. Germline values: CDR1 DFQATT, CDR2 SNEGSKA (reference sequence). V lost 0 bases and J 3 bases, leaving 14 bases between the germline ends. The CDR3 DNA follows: TGCAGTGCTAGAGATCCGCAGGGTTCGTACACTGAAGCTTTCTTT. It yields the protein CSARDPQGSYTEAFF.

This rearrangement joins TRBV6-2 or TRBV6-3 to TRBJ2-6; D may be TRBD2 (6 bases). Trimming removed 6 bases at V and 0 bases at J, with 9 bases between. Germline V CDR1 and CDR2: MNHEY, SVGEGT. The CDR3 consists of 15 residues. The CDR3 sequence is CASSGGTSGANVLTF. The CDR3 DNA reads TGTGCCAGCAGCGGGGGTACCTCTGGGGCCAACGTCCTGACTTTC.

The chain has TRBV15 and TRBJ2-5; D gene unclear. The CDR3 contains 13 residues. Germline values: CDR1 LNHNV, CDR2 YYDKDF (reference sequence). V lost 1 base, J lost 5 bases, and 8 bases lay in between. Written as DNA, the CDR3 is TGTGCCACCAGCAGAGTTATGCGGGAGACCCAGTACTTC. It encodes CATSRVMRETQYF.

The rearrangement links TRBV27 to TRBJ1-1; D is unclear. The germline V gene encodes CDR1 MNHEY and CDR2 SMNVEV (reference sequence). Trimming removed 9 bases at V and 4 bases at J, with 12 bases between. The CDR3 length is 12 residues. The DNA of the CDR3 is TGTGCCAGTTCCCGGGTCGGCACTGAAGCTTTCTTT. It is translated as CASSRVGTEAFF.

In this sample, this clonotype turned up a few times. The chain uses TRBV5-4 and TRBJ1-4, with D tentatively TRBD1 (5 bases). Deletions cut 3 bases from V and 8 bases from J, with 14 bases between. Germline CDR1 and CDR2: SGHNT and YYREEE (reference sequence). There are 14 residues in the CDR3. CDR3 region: CASSSSGDWEKLFF. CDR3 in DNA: TGTGCCAGCAGCTCCTCCGGGGACTGGGAAAAACTGTTTTTT.

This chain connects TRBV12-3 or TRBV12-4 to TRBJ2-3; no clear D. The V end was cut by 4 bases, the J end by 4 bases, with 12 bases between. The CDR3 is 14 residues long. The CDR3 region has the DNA TGTGCCAGCAGTTGGGCGGTGAACGCAGATACGCAGTATTTT. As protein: CASSWAVNADTQYF.

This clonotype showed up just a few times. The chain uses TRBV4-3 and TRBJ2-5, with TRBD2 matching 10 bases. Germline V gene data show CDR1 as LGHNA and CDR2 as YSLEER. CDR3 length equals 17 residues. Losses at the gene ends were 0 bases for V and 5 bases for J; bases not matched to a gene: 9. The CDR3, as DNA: TGCGCCAGCAGCCAAGATTGGAGCGGGGGGGCCGGGGAGACCCAGTACTTC. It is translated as CASSQDWSGGAGETQYF.